This TCR beta chain was obtained from a study of cytomegalovirus exposure and HLA in healthy donors (dated by TCRdb to 2015 to 2018). Describing the broader study: An earlier analysis of 587 of the donors reported about 250 Gb of sequence data and roughly 100 million unique TCR beta sequences from around 200 million T cells. An early release covering about 600 HLA-typed donors comprised approximately 290 gigabases of sequencing data and around 85 million unique TCR sequences. Of the roughly 410 genotyped donors, 65% to 90% were placed in the genetic ancestry cluster associated with self-reported Caucasian donors. The study was designed to test whether signatures of past pathogen exposure could be identified by cataloging public T cell receptors. The study used immunosequencing to profile the T cell repertoires of more than 650 subjects and linked those repertoires to cytomegalovirus serostatus. A separate validation cohort of roughly 130 different subjects was used in addition to the 666-subject first cohort. To predict cytomegalovirus infection status, the study combined high-throughput TCR immunosequencing, statistical association of individual TCRs with disease status, and machine learning. To study patterns of TCR occurrence, a later analysis re-analyzed previously published TCR beta repertoires from 666 donors and added high-resolution HLA genotyping. The later analysis used no new phenotypic data to find candidate immune exposures, relying instead on TCR beta sequences and their occurrence across donors. In an earlier analysis of 587 of the donors, high-throughput TCR beta sequencing was used to judge whether each TCR beta V gene segment behaved as functional or pseudogenic. Donor age, sex, ethnicity and CMV serostatus were compiled together with the repertoire data. A later genetic analysis took genome-wide SNP genotypes for about 65% of the 666 donors and used that subset as a discovery cohort. Every discovery cohort repertoire had been produced on one sequencing platform. HLA typing included class I and class II loci at four-digit resolution. The number of donors typed differed by locus, with about 620-630 for A, B, C, DRB1 and DQB1, 522 for DQA1, some 570 for DPA1, and some 440 for DPB1. Several DR-DQ haplotypes were treated as single units for association and clustering because of strong linkage in the cohort. Across approximately 420 genotyped donors of the cohort, an average of roughly 250,000 unique TCR beta nucleotide sequences per donor were sequenced, and approximately 17% of those sequences were non-productive.

Libraries came from the immunoSEQ multiplex PCR assay. For the multiplex PCR, a mixture combining 60 forward primers for TCR Vbeta segments and 13 reverse primers for TCR Jbeta segments was used. Amplification of the CDR3 region of rearranged TCR beta genes was performed with a multiplex PCR assay on genomic DNA. Amplified TCR beta libraries were sequenced as 87-base-pair reads on the Illumina HiSeq System. The paper's data handling went like this. Across the 670 or so repertoires, a later analysis counted approximately 75 million unique TCR beta chains, 8.5 million to 12 million of which were shared by at least two donors. To remove PCR and sequencing errors, raw reads were error-corrected and collapsed into unique sequences using a nearest-neighbor algorithm that merged closely related sequences. CDR3 sequences were aligned to IMGT reference sequences to assign V, D and J gene segments. Each retained sequence needed at least a six-nucleotide match to both a V gene segment and a J gene segment. A rearrangement counted as productive if the CDR3 had no stop codons and remained in frame with V and J, and every other rearrangement counted as non-productive. Following IMGT convention, CDR3 was defined as the stretch from the second conserved V-encoded cysteine up to the conserved J-encoded phenylalanine. The earlier analysis of around 640 of the donors excluded sequences that lacked an unambiguous match to a single V gene segment. An earlier analysis of 550 to 650 of the donors classified V segments as functional when productive rearrangements were above 56.7% and as segregating when the standard deviation between donors was above 5%. A statistical classification framework was built for diagnosing cytomegalovirus status from the catalog of TCR beta chain sequences. In a later analysis, V and J genes were assigned by comparing TCR nucleotide sequences against IMGT/GENE-DB human TR gene sequences. The TCRdist pipeline was used in a later analysis to assign CDR3 sequences and most-parsimonious VDJ recombination scenarios. A later analysis defined each TCR beta chain by its CDR3 amino acid sequence plus V-gene family, and excluded reads lacking a unique V-gene family. A later analysis removed roughly 590 highly shared, low-generation-probability nucleotide sequences to deal with suspected cross-contamination and a sequencing artifact. In a later analysis, a clonal expansion index was calculated for each public chain from normalized within-repertoire ranks of inferred template counts. A later analysis computed generation probabilities with a VDJ recombination model fitted to out-of-frame rearrangements, and checked the results against IGoR. Hypergeometric tests were used in a later analysis to score TCR-TCR, TCR-HLA and TCR-CMV co-occurrence, with a repertoire-size bias correction applied to the TCR pairs. A later analysis estimated false discovery rates by permuting HLA or CMV assignments 20 times. In a later analysis, co-occurring TCRs were grouped using DBSCAN, with TCRdist sequence similarity added in when clustering inside HLA-allele-positive subsets. Repertoires with fewer than 30,000 or more than 120,000 public chains, plus five repertoires with anomalous nucleotide sharing, were excluded from co-occurrence clustering. TCRdb obtained this table from immuneACCESS and retained in-frame rearrangements with V and J assigned. These tables miss some clones; where compared with another copy, unresolved V genes account for less than half of the shortfall, and the remainder is unexplained. V and J calls and clone size are given by that table; D and trimming were obtained from the DNA. For this sample there are 150,000 or so clones; about 80% appear just once. More than 10% of the sample comes from the top ten.

In total, approximately 610 healthy bone marrow donors made up the cohort. At the time of sampling, all cohort members were nominally healthy, though unrecorded immune exposures were likely present. The donor was CMV seropositive and belonged to the group of some 290 seropositive cohort members. A peripheral blood sample was collected from each donor, and TCR beta sequencing was performed on peripheral blood mononuclear cells. Genomic DNA was extracted from the blood cell samples with the Qiagen DNeasy Blood Extraction Kit. Of note for this clone: Its cognate antigen has yet to be identified. The record has no base qualities; no much larger clone is one base away.

CDR1 and CDR2, looked up from the germline V gene (reference sequence), are SEHNR and FQNEAQ. The CDR3 sequence holds 13 residues, the cysteine and phenylalanine included. CDR3 DNA only is kept here, 39 bases in frame from base 1. Deletion took 1 base off V and 6 bases off J, with a span of 6 bases between the germline ends. Study-wide findings and limitations: A total of about 150 TCR beta chains were listed by the study as associated with cytomegalovirus. For the cohort, immune exposure information was limited to CMV serostatus. A later genetic analysis associated a missense DCLRE1C variant with V-gene and J-gene trimming of TCR beta chains, and an independent cohort replicated the association. The classifier was reported to diagnose cytomegalovirus status with high specificity and sensitivity in both the original cohort and the validation cohort. A later analysis found that TCR association rates varied across HLA loci, with DRB1 alleles showing the most associated TCRs and HLA-C alleles the fewest. In vitro tests confirmed that a few of the cytomegalovirus-associated TCR beta chains recognize cytomegalovirus antigens. A cluster of highly shared sequence variants was judged likely to represent a technical artifact of the sequencing pipeline. The presence/absence analyses assumed that sequencing depth was roughly uniform across donors, and that assumption may not be true. A later analysis associated about 18,000 TCR beta sequences with specific HLA alleles at a false discovery rate of 0.05. The earlier analysis of some 560 of the donors excluded around 17 rarely observed V segments, including chromosome 9 orphons, because counts were too low. In a later genetic analysis, fewer N-insertions in productive TCRs were reported among donors in an Asian-associated ancestry cluster than the roughly 700-donor mean. A further reported finding was that TCR beta sequences accurately predicted the HLA-A and HLA-B alleles for most subjects in the first cohort. Linkage disequilibrium might explain the correlated functional status among segregating V segments, but an unknown experimental factor could not be excluded. This cohort had only TCR beta chains sequenced, and the lack of alpha or paired-chain data limited which features could be detected. The authors suggested that the approach could potentially be extended to other disease states and immunological phenotypes. A later analysis reported that several top co-occurrence clusters appeared linked to parvovirus B19, influenza, CMV and Epstein-Barr virus. Compared with equally common non-associated chains, HLA-associated TCR beta chains in a later analysis were more clonally expanded and had lower generation probabilities. Broadly in line with IMGT annotations, most TCR beta V segments showed up in productive rearrangements about 87% or about 30% of the time in an earlier analysis of about 500 of the donors. Most CMV-associated TCR beta chains appeared to be HLA-restricted in a later analysis, and the HLA associations seemed to be driven largely by CMV exposure. When HLA alleles, especially DR and DQ, strongly co-occurred, TCR associations were difficult to assign to individual alleles. Because HLA typing was unavailable for some donors at each locus, only the typed subset was used in association tests. While some public TCRs were present in many individuals, most TCR sequences turned up only very rarely across donors. The 87-base-pair reads could not distinguish some IMGT-functional V segments, including TRBV6-2 and TRBV6-3, so those segments were excluded.

Recombination joined TRBV7-9 with TRBJ2-2; the D gene cannot be resolved reliably. The source is a man aged 35 to 55 in good health and CMV-seropositive. Specimen: PBMCs. The CDR3 sequence is CASSLGAAGELFF. The base sequence is TGTGCCAGCAGCTTAGGGGCCGCCGGGGAGCTGTTTTTT.